This TCR beta chain was found in a study of blood T cells in healthy people across ages. Broader study findings: Observed TCR beta diversity per million T cells went down as age went up. This fall followed a roughly linear course with age. Unsorted PBMC material precluded a definitive naive versus antigen-experienced comparison. Long-lived donors had more naive CD4+ cells and higher diversity than aged donors.

Individuals who donated were healthy Caucasians from Russia aged about 6 to 100. This clonotype was observed many times. No antigen is known for it. CDR1 and CDR2 from the germline V gene are SGHTA and FQGNSA. The CDR3 loop spans 17 amino acids. With V trimmed by 5 bases and J by 8 bases, 14 bases remained unmatched. A second PCR, run for about 7 to 11 cycles, used a sample-barcoded 5' primer plus a J-beta primer mix. TCRdb independently ran MiXCR on the 5' RACE reads; one entry per CDR3 protein. Of 700,000 to 950,000 distinct CDR3 sequences listed, approximately 43% are singletons. V is TRBV7-2 and J is TRBJ2-3, with 12 bases aligning to TRBD2. The clonotype was recovered from a woman aged 60-75 years in good health. Sequenced material: blood. The CDR3 nucleotides read TGTGCCAGCAGCGAGTCTAGCGGGAGGGGAGGTTCGGCTACGCAGTATTTT. Amino acid sequence: CASSESSGRGGSATQYF.